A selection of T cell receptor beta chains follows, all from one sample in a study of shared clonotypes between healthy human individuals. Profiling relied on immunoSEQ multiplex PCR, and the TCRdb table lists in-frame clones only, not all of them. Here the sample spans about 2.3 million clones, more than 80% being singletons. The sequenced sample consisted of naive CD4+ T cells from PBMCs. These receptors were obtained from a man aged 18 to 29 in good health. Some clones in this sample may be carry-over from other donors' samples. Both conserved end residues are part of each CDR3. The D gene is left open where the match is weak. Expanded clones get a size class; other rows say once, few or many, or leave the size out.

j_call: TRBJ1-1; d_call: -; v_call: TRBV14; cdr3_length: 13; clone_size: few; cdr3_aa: CASSLQSNTEAFF; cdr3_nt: TGTGCCAGCAGCCTGCAGTCGAACACTGAAGCTTTCTTT
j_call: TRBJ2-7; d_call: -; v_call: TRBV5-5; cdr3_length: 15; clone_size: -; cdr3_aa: CASSLLLTFNYEQYF; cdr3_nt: TGTGCCAGCAGCTTGCTATTGACCTTTAACTACGAGCAGTACTTC
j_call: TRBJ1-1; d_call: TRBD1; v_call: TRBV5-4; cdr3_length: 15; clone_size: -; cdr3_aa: CASSSPDRLNTEAFF; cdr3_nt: TGTGCCAGCAGCTCGCCGGACAGGTTGAACACTGAAGCTTTCTTT
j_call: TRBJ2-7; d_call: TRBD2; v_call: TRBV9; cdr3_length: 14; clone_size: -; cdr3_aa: CASSPGLGSHEQYF; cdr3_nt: TGTGCCAGCAGCCCCGGACTAGGGTCTCACGAGCAGTACTTC
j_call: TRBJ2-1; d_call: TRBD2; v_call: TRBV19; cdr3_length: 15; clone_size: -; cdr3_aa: CASRGAGGVLNEQFF; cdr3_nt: TGTGCCAGTAGGGGAGCGGGAGGTGTGCTCAATGAGCAGTTCTTC
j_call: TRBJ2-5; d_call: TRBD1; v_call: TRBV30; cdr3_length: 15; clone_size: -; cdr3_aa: CAWSAGQGIGETQYF; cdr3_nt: TGTGCCTGGAGCGCGGGACAGGGAATCGGAGAGACCCAGTACTTC
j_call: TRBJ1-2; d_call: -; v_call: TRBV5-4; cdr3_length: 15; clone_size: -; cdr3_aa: CASSFVGTTNYGYTF; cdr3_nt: TGTGCCAGCAGCTTTGTGGGGACAACTAACTATGGCTACACCTTC
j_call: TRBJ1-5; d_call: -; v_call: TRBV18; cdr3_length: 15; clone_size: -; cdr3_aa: CASSPGSSSNQPQHF; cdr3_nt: TGTGCCAGCTCACCGGGCAGCTCTAGCAATCAGCCCCAGCATTTT
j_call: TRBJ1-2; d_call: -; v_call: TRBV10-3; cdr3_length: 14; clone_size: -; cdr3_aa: CAISESTQGRGYTF; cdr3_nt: TGTGCCATCAGTGAGTCGACTCAGGGACGAGGCTACACCTTC
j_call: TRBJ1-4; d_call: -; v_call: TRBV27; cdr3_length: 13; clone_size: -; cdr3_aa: CASSFGLTEKLFF; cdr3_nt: TGTGCCAGCAGTTTTGGTTTAACTGAAAAACTGTTTTTT
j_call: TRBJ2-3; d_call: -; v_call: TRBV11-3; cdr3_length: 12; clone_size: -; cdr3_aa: CASSLDEDTQYF; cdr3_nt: TGTGCCAGCAGCTTAGACGAAGATACGCAGTATTTT